This entry features one T cell receptor (beta chain) sequence. The antigen is unknown. The data belong to a study of shared clonotypes between healthy human individuals. Study-level information: Used for every donor were three CD4 naive, three CD4 memory, two CD8 naive and one CD8 memory plate.

The length of the CDR3 is 15 residues. V lost 3 bases, J lost 6 bases, and 8 bases stayed unmatched. CDR1 is SGHAT and CDR2 is FQNNGV in the germline V gene. The deep-level immunoSEQ assay was used. This table comes from immunoSEQ multiplex PCR, and its TCRdb copy is limited to in-frame clones, with some not included. The profile shows more than 2 million clones, 95% of them singletons. Recent vaccinations or acute infections were absent in the healthy HIV-negative adult donors. Points from the study as a whole: For naive CD4 cells, approximately 4.7% of clonotypes were shared across a few donors.

V and J are TRBV11-2 and TRBJ2-7, with 10 bases lining up with TRBD1. This sequence originates from a man in his late teens or twenties in good health. Sequences were obtained from naive CD4+ T cells sorted from blood. Subset meaning: CD45RA+ positively selected. The CDR3 loop reads CASSFVGTGVTEQYF. DNA of the CDR3: TGTGCCAGCAGCTTCGTCGGGACAGGGGTAACCGAGCAGTACTTC.